Listed below are T cell receptor beta chains from one sample, sequenced in a study of OX40 agonist ivuxolimab in advanced cancers. Using immunoSEQ multiplex PCR, the repertoire was profiled, and TCRdb retains in-frame clones only, with some absent. The table has more than 100,000 clones, about nine tenths seen once. Sequences were derived from CD4+ or CD8+ T cells sorted from blood, sampled in a trial of the OX40 agonist ivuxolimab. These receptors came from an adult with an advanced solid tumor such as melanoma, head and neck, liver or kidney cancer. Each CDR3 is given without its conserved first and last residue. Fields, in order: V gene, J gene, CDR3 length, CDR3 protein.

TRBV28	TRBJ1-1	13	ASSPIDIANTEAF
TRBV2	-	12	ASSERAAYYEQY
TRBV7-9	TRBJ2-7	12	ASSLHRGRNEQY
TRBV13	TRBJ2-3	17	ASSLTGGGLAVGQDTQY
TRBV2	TRBJ2-1	13	ASSDVAGGYNEQF
TRBV10-3	TRBJ1-2	12	AISESQGGYGYT
TRBV7-2	TRBJ1-1	12	ASSSGQENTEAF
TRBV9	TRBJ2-7	14	ASSVDPSGSSYEQY
TRBV27	TRBJ1-2	13	ASSSPGTDNYGYT
TRBV18	TRBJ1-1	12	ASSRGSENTEAF
TRBV15	TRBJ2-2	14	ATSRDIRRNTGELF
TRBV15	TRBJ1-5	14	ATSRDLLDRAQPQH
TRBV4-1	TRBJ1-2	11	ASSPDLDYGYT
TRBV10-1	TRBJ2-1	18	ASSGGTGVRLAGVTSEQF
TRBV6-5	TRBJ1-2	11	ASRRAGSYGYT
TRBV7-2	TRBJ1-5	13	ASSLDRTSNQPQH
TRBV9	TRBJ1-1	8	ASRPRQAF
TRBV5-1	TRBJ2-2	11	ASSERNTGELF
TRBV6-1	TRBJ1-2	11	ASSADRDYGYT
TRBV10-3	TRBJ2-2	12	AIGGYSNTGELF
TRBV5-6	TRBJ1-2	13	ASSLVYRVNYGYT
TRBV2	TRBJ2-2	12	AGSESWNTGELF
TRBV4-1	TRBJ2-7	13	ASSPPGDPSYEQY
TRBV19	TRBJ2-1	14	ASTTVAGGRENEQF
TRBV7-7	TRBJ2-1	15	ASSLSPWNGGINEQF
TRBV2	TRBJ1-2	13	ASSDGSSNNYGYT
TRBV7-6	TRBJ2-7	15	ASSRQSGQGGAYEQY
TRBV5-8	TRBJ2-5	15	ASSLAVDSGVWKTQY
TRBV10-3	TRBJ1-1	10	AIRDTDTEAF
TRBV6-6	TRBJ1-1	13	ASSYLGPLNTEAF
TRBV18	TRBJ2-5	12	ASSPPSGSETQY
TRBV12-5	TRBJ2-1	11	ASGLGGEGEQF
TRBV6-5	TRBJ1-2	13	ASSYSWQLNYGYT
TRBV7-3	TRBJ2-5	13	ASSFRTGGQETQY
TRBV6-6	TRBJ1-5	13	ASCPGGGREQPQH
TRBV6-5	TRBJ2-1	11	ATLGIAGDEQF
TRBV19	TRBJ1-1	18	ASSIVRGQGLNFGYTEAF
TRBV7-2	TRBJ1-2	11	ASSSTQGSGYT
TRBV5-1	TRBJ2-5	10	ASSLDQETQY
TRBV28	TRBJ1-2	10	ASSPPGYGYT
TRBV13	TRBJ1-1	13	ASARGRERNTEAF
TRBV27	TRBJ2-7	12	ASSSPGLAGEQY
TRBV7-3	TRBJ2-5	13	ASSLTGGREETQY
TRBV29-1	TRBJ2-3	16	SVEDGYQTSGTTDTQY
TRBV7-3	TRBJ1-1	14	ASSLTRTGKGAEAF
TRBV18	TRBJ1-5	12	ASSQGVGNQPQH
TRBV11-2	TRBJ1-1	12	ASSSGGGPLEAF
TRBV7-8	TRBJ1-1	12	ASSLNQGDTEAF
TRBV7-2	TRBJ2-7	15	ASSLVDGVLSSYEQY
TRBV18	TRBJ1-2	16	ASSPFRETAPINYGYT
TRBV9	TRBJ2-2	14	ASSAYSGTGTGELF
TRBV19	TRBJ1-1	11	VACRERGTEAF
TRBV6-6	TRBJ2-7	14	ASRLSLGEQSYEQY